The 27 T cell receptor beta chains below all came from one sample that was sequenced in a study of control samples from healthy donors and cancer patients. The protocol was immunoSEQ multiplex PCR, while the TCRdb copy is restricted to in-frame clones and leaves out a portion. The sample holds under 70,000 clones; roughly 95% are singletons and the top ten take about 1.1%. The sequenced sample consisted of blood. Receptors were obtained from a woman aged 18 to 35 in good health.

This clone has just a few counts. The chain joins TRBV4-2 to TRBJ2-3; 11 nucleotides agree with TRBD2. CDR1 is LGHNA, CDR2 YNFKEQ, per germline. The ends lost 0 bases at V and 4 bases at J; junction bases unmatched: 3. The CDR3 totals 16 residues. CDR3 sequence reads: CASSQDFSGGADTQYF. CDR3 bases: TGTGCCAGCAGCCAAGATTTTAGCGGGGGGGCAGATACGCAGTATTTT.

V usage is TRBV19 and J usage is TRBJ2-7; D perhaps matches TRBD1 (6 bases). The CDR3 has 18 amino acids. Per the germline V gene, CDR1 is LNHDA and CDR2 is SQIVND (reference sequence). V lost 2 bases to trimming and J lost 3 bases, with 23 bases between them. CDR3 residues: CASSIQHRAVNHYYEQYF. Written as DNA, the CDR3 is TGTGCCAGTAGTATACAGCACAGGGCGGTAAACCACTACTACGAGCAGTACTTC.

In this sample, this clone turned up once. The V call is TRBV12-3 or TRBV12-4, the J call TRBJ1-2; D unresolved. The V end lost 8 bases, the J end lost 8 bases, and 18 bases lay between the germline ends. The CDR3 has 13 residues. The CDR3 bases are TGTGCCAGCGGAACGTCCCCTCTTAGCGGCTACACCTTC. Translating it yields CASGTSPLSGYTF.

The count of this clone is one. CDR3 DNA: TGTGCCAGCAGTGCCGGGACAGCAATTGAAGCTTTCTTT. Residues: CASSAGTAIEAFF. The chain uses TRBV6-2 or TRBV6-3 and TRBJ1-1, with TRBD1 identical over 7 bases. CDR3 length: 13 residues. CDR1 MNHEY and CDR2 SVGEGT come from the germline V gene. The V segment lost 5 bases and the J segment 7 bases; nucleotides outside the gene matches: 7.

This clone is labeled as medium-sized (0.01 to 0.1%). J is TRBJ2-2 and V is TRBV3-1 (or the pseudogene TRBV3-2); maybe TRBD2 (5 bases). Germline CDR1 LGHDT, CDR2 YNNKEL (reference sequence). There are 15 residues in the CDR3. Trimming shortened V by 4 bases and J by 2 bases, and 11 bases separated the two germline ends. The CDR3 DNA reads as TGTGCCAGCAGCCCATGGACTCTTAACACCGGGGAGCTGTTTTTT. This sequence encodes CASSPWTLNTGELFF.

The table lists this clone with a count of one. This chain joins TRBV11-2 and TRBJ1-1; no reliable D call. The CDR3 totals 13 residues. V lost 2 bases, J lost 2 bases, and 6 bases lay in between. CDR1 is SGHAT and CDR2 is FQNNGV in the germline V gene. The chain's CDR3 is CASSLTTNTEAFF. CDR3 sequence (DNA): TGTGCCAGCAGCTTAACAACTAACACTGAAGCTTTCTTT.

This chain links TRBV9 with TRBJ1-4; D gene ambiguous. CDR3 size: 16 residues. V was trimmed by 0 bases and J by 8 bases, leaving 17 bases between them. Germline CDR1 is SGDLS and CDR2 is YYNGEE. In DNA form, the CDR3 reads TGTGCCAGCAGCGTAGGCAATGGCCCCGGGGAGGAAAAACTGTTTTTT. This sequence encodes CASSVGNGPGEEKLFF. The whole variable domain, remainder taken from reference TRBV9 and TRBJ1-4, is DSGVTQTPKHLITATGQRVTLRCSPRSGDLSVYWYQQSLDQGLQFLIQYYNGEERAKGNILERFSAQQFPDLHSELNLSSLELGDSALYFCASSVGNGPGEEKLFFGSGTQLSVL.

This chain links TRBV7-8 with TRBJ1-1, with D unresolved. V was trimmed by 1 base and J by 8 bases, leaving 11 bases between them. Germline V CDR1 and CDR2: SGHVS, FQNEAQ. The CDR3 has 13 amino acids. For the CDR3, the DNA is TGTGCCAGCAGCTTAGGGTTAGGGAAGGAAGCTTTCTTT. It encodes CASSLGLGKEAFF. Filled out from reference TRBV7-8 and TRBJ1-1, the complete variable domain reads GAGVSQSPRYKVAKRGQDVALRCDPISGHVSLFWYQQALGQGPEFLTYFQNEAQLDKSGLPSDRFFAERPEGSVSTLKIQRTQQEDSAVYLCASSLGLGKEAFFGQGTRLTVV.

The chain links TRBV6-5 to TRBJ1-2; 9 bases align to TRBD1. The CDR3 spans 11 residues. Germline V gene data show CDR1 as MNHEY and CDR2 as SVGAGI. With V trimmed by 8 bases and J by 6 bases, 1 base remained unmatched. The CDR3: CASHRGHGYTF. CDR3 in DNA: TGTGCCAGCCACAGGGGGCATGGCTACACCTTC.

DNA for the CDR3: TGTGCCAGTAGTTCCCGACCGGGGGATGGCTACACCTTC. It yields the protein CASSSRPGDGYTF. The V call is TRBV19, the J call TRBJ1-2; possible D gene TRBD1, 5 bases. V was trimmed by 5 bases and J by 6 bases, leaving 13 bases between them. CDR1 is LNHDA and CDR2 is SQIVND in the germline V gene (reference sequence). CDR3 length: 13 residues.

This chain uses TRBV19 with TRBJ2-2; no firm D call. Germline CDR1 reads LNHDA; CDR2 reads SQIVND (reference sequence). Trimming cost V 3 bases and J 3 bases, with 11 bases left between them. CDR3 length equals 15 residues. The CDR3 spells CASSIWGIYTGELFF. The CDR3 DNA follows: TGTGCCAGTAGTATTTGGGGAATCTACACCGGGGAGCTGTTTTTT.

The V and J genes are TRBV6-1 and TRBJ1-1; D unresolved. Per germline, CDR1 MNHNS and CDR2 SASEGT. Trimming stripped 2 bases from V and 11 bases from J, with 6 bases between. CDR3 size: 10 residues. CDR3 DNA sequence: TGTGCCAGCAGTGAATGGGATGCTTTCTTT. It translates to CASSEWDAFF.

In this sample, this clone turned up once. The chain couples TRBV11-2 to TRBJ2-3; TRBD1 might be the D (6 bases). Trimming pared 3 bases from V and 0 bases from J, leaving 16 bases between. CDR1 is SGHAT and CDR2 is FQNNGV in the germline V gene. The CDR3 contains 17 residues. The CDR3 reads CASSFFYKGTSTDTQYF. The CDR3 nucleotides are TGTGCCAGCAGCTTTTTCTATAAGGGGACAAGCACAGATACGCAGTATTTT.

V usage is TRBV19 and J usage is TRBJ2-1; D remains unclear. Trimming took off 1 base at V and 7 bases at J, with 2 bases between the two ends. Per the germline V gene, CDR1 is LNHDA and CDR2 is SQIVND (reference sequence). This CDR3 spans 11 amino acids. CDR3 DNA sequence: TGTGCCAGTAGTATAGGGAATGAGCAGTTCTTC. Translation: CASSIGNEQFF.

The V gene is TRBV10-3, the J gene TRBJ1-6; the D is unclear. Germline V CDR1 and CDR2: ENHRY, SYGVKD. This CDR3 contains 15 residues. Deletions cut 1 base from V and 5 bases from J, with 9 bases between. The CDR3 region is CAISELTGNNSPLHF. Written as DNA, the CDR3 is TGTGCCATCAGTGAGTTGACGGGAAATAATTCACCCCTCCACTTT.

This clone was found a few times. V gene TRBV30 combines with J gene TRBJ2-7; tentatively, D is TRBD1 (6 bases). The V gene's germline CDR1 is GTSNPN and CDR2 SVGIG (reference sequence). The CDR3 extends over 12 amino acids. Deletions cut 7 bases from V and 3 bases from J, with 13 bases between. The CDR3 nucleotides are TGTGCCTATTCTACAGGGTTCTACGAGCAGTACTTC. Translating it yields CAYSTGFYEQYF.

The genes are TRBV24-1 and TRBJ1-5; TRBD1 is a possible D gene (6 bases). Trimming removed 7 bases at V and 0 bases at J, with 15 bases between. The CDR3 is 16 residues long. Germline V gene data show CDR1 as KGHDR and CDR2 as SFDVKD. The CDR3 is CATSGTGPDSNQPQHF. CDR3 coding DNA: TGTGCCACCAGCGGTACAGGGCCTGATAGCAATCAGCCCCAGCATTTT.

CDR3 amino acids: CASSPIGEKLFF. The CDR3, as DNA: TGTGCCAGTAGTCCGATAGGCGAAAAACTGTTTTTT. The J gene is TRBJ1-4, the V gene TRBV19; D is unresolved. The germline CDR1 and CDR2 sequences are LNHDA and SQIVND (reference sequence). Between the trimmed V and J ends, which lost 5 bases and 8 bases, there was a span of 9 bases. The CDR3 has 12 residues.

This clone was seen more than once but under ten times. The chain is built from TRBV3-1 (or the pseudogene TRBV3-2) and TRBJ2-5; the D call may be TRBD1 or TRBD2 (5 bases each). The CDR3 loop spans 15 amino acids. The germline CDR1 and CDR2 sequences are LGHDT and YNNKEL (reference sequence). The V end lost 4 bases, the J end lost 1 base, and 13 bases lay between the germline ends. The CDR3 reads CASSPGAGTQETQYF. CDR3 DNA sequence: TGTGCCAGCAGCCCTGGGGCTGGGACCCAAGAGACCCAGTACTTC.

The chain employs TRBV2 and TRBJ1-2; 10 bases are shared with TRBD1. This CDR3 comprises 17 residues. Germline CDR1 is SNHLY and CDR2 is FYNNEI. The J segment lost 1 base and the V segment lost 6 bases, leaving 11 bases of the junction unmatched. The chain's CDR3 is CASRDPGTGDFNYGYTF. The CDR3 nucleotides read TGTGCCAGCAGGGATCCCGGGACAGGGGATTTTAACTATGGCTACACCTTC.

This rearrangement joins TRBV11-3 to TRBJ2-5, with 10 bases aligning to TRBD2. The V gene's germline CDR1 is SGHNT and CDR2 YENEEA. Losses at the gene ends were 2 bases for V and 4 bases for J; bases not matched to a gene: 10. This CDR3 comprises 17 residues. The CDR3 reads CASSLTSSGGGPETQYF. CDR3 DNA sequence: TGTGCCAGCAGCTTAACCTCTAGCGGGGGCGGTCCAGAGACCCAGTACTTC.

The chain employs TRBV2 and TRBJ1-2; D possibly corresponds to TRBD1 (5 bases). V lost 5 bases to trimming and J lost 4 bases, with 14 bases between them. CDR1 SNHLY and CDR2 FYNNEI come from the germline V gene. The CDR3 consists of 14 residues. The CDR3 DNA sequence: TGTGCCAGCAGTCTATCTGGGGGGGTCTATGGCTACACCTTC. It specifies CASSLSGGVYGYTF. Filled out from reference TRBV2 and TRBJ1-2, the complete variable domain reads EPEVTQTPSHQVTQMGQEVILRCVPISNHLYFYWYRQILGQKVEFLVSFYNNEISEKSEIFDDQFSVERPDGSNFTLKIRSTKLEDSAMYFCASSLSGGVYGYTFGSGTRLTVV.

The gene calls are TRBV6-2 or TRBV6-3 and TRBJ2-3; TRBD2 matches at 9 bases. V lost 2 bases, J lost 2 bases, and 5 bases stayed unmatched. In germline, CDR1 is MNHEY, CDR2 SVGEGT. This CDR3 contains 16 residues. CDR3 sequence: CASSYLAGSNTDTQYF. CDR3 DNA: TGTGCCAGCAGTTACCTAGCGGGGAGCAACACAGATACGCAGTATTTT.

This clone showed up just once. The genes are TRBV10-2 and TRBJ2-5; D assignment may be TRBD1 or TRBD2 (6 bases each). V was pared by 2 bases and J by 1 base, with 8 bases between. Germline V gene lookup returns CDR1 WSHSY and CDR2 SAAADI. The CDR3 length is 14 residues. The CDR3 DNA reads TGCGCCAGCAGTGAGGGGGGGCCCCAAGAGACCCAGTACTTC. Translation: CASSEGGPQETQYF.

The chain joins TRBV2 to TRBJ1-1; D unclear. With 2 bases removed from V and 1 base from J, the gap between germline ends came to 11 bases. The CDR3 loop spans 15 amino acids. Germline lookup yields CDR1 SNHLY and CDR2 FYNNEI. In nucleotides, the CDR3 is TGTGCCAGCAGTGAATTTTTGTCGGGGAACACTGAAGCTTTCTTT. This codes for CASSEFLSGNTEAFF.

The gene calls are TRBV19 and TRBJ1-1, with 7 bases matching TRBD1. J was trimmed by 8 bases and V by 3 bases; bases with no gene match: 9. The V gene's germline CDR1 is LNHDA and CDR2 SQIVND (reference sequence). The CDR3 consists of 14 residues. The DNA of the CDR3 is TGTGCCAGTAGTATTATGGACAGGCCCGGGGAAGCTTTCTTT. This translates into CASSIMDRPGEAFF.

The chain has TRBV9 and TRBJ2-7; no reliable D call. Germline V gene sequence: CDR1 SGDLS, CDR2 YYNGEE. V lost 0 bases and J lost 0, with 10 bases in between. The CDR3 has 15 amino acids. The CDR3 DNA sequence: TGTGCCAGCAGCGTAGCCAGGCGAAACTCCTACGAGCAGTACTTC. This translates into CASSVARRNSYEQYF.